One and the same sample provided the 2 T cell receptor beta chains below, sequenced in a study of lymphopenia after photon versus proton radiotherapy. Libraries were prepared by immunoSEQ multiplex PCR; TCRdb keeps only in-frame clonotypes and omits some of them. In the table there are under 35,000 clones, about 91% of which are singletons. This specimen consisted of peripheral blood, obtained from a patient treated with proton-based radiotherapy. Receptors were obtained from a woman aged 70 to 79 with pancreatic cancer. Some clones in this sample may be carry-over from other donors' samples.

The sample holds a few counts of this clone. The V call is TRBV2, the J call TRBJ1-1; the D gene is possibly TRBD1 (5 bases). Deletions cut 10 bases from V and 0 bases from J, with 9 bases between. This CDR3 has 12 amino acids. Germline V CDR1 and CDR2: SNHLY, FYNNEI. This CDR3 reads CATGTVNTEAFF. CDR3 bases: TGTGCCACAGGGACGGTGAACACTGAAGCTTTCTTT.

V usage is TRBV28 and J usage is TRBJ1-2; the D is unclear. V lost 8 bases, J lost 7 bases, and 20 bases lay in between. This CDR3 is 14 amino acids long. From germline, CDR1 is MDHEN and CDR2 SYDVKM. CDR3 sequence: CASLCTETTCGYTF. DNA of the CDR3: TGTGCCAGCCTCTGTACGGAAACCACTTGTGGCTACACCTTC.